A single sample gave rise to the 27 T cell receptor beta chains below, sequenced in a study of T cell changes during pregnancy in multiple sclerosis. Here immunoSEQ multiplex PCR was the method, and the copy in TCRdb shows in-frame clones only, minus some. The data show about 69,000 clones, with around nine tenths seen just once and approximately 3.4% held by the top ten. Source: peripheral blood, taken before pregnancy. The receptor set was obtained from a female donor with multiple sclerosis, enrolled in a pregnancy study.

The chain is built from TRBV27 and TRBJ2-7; D is possibly TRBD2 (5 bases). The germline CDR1 and CDR2 sequences are MNHEY and SMNVEV (reference sequence). Trimming left V 5 bases short and J 3 bases short, with 17 bases between. This CDR3 has 15 amino acids. The CDR3 loop reads CASSPPRQGSYEQYF. The DNA for the CDR3 is TGTGCCAGCAGTCCCCCCCGCCAAGGGAGCTACGAGCAGTACTTC.

The chain joins TRBV5-6 to TRBJ1-3; no reliable D call. The CDR3 length is 14 residues. V was pared by 2 bases and J by 0 bases, with 6 bases between. The germline gives CDR1 SGHDT, CDR2 YYEEEE. The CDR3 DNA reads TGTGCCAGCAGCTTTGCTAGCTCTGGAAACACCATATATTTT. Its translation: CASSFASSGNTIYF.

The chain couples TRBV7-9 to TRBJ1-1, with 8 bases identical to TRBD1. Trimming removed 4 bases from V and 11 bases from J; junction bases left unmatched: 15. Germline CDR1 and CDR2: SEHNR and FQNEAQ (reference sequence). This CDR3 spans 15 amino acids. CDR3 loop: CASSSLTDRGVEAFF. CDR3 DNA sequence: TGTGCCAGCAGCTCCTTAACAGACAGGGGCGTAGAGGCTTTCTTT.

The chain carries TRBV5-1 and TRBJ2-5, with 12 nucleotides matching TRBD1. Germline assignment: CDR1 SGHRS and CDR2 YFSETQ. V gave up 4 bases and J gave up 4 bases; unmatched junction bases: 2. The CDR3 runs to 14 residues. The CDR3 coding sequence is TGCGCCAGCAGCGGGACAGGGGGCGCAGAGACCCAGTACTTC. This encodes CASSGTGGAETQYF.

The chain combines TRBV12-5 with TRBJ1-1; D perhaps matches TRBD1 (6 bases). Germline CDR1 LGHNT, CDR2 FRNRAP. V was shortened by 9 bases and J by 3 bases, with 20 bases between the two germline ends. The CDR3 is made up of 15 amino acids. CDR3 in amino acids: CASERQGWFDTEAFF. The DNA of the CDR3 is TGTGCTAGCGAGCGCCAGGGGTGGTTCGACACTGAAGCTTTCTTT.

The rearrangement joins TRBV5-6 to TRBJ1-2, with TRBD1 identical over 10 bases. The ends lost 1 base at V and 2 bases at J; junction bases unmatched: 5. This CDR3 is 16 amino acids long. The germline V gene encodes CDR1 SGHDT and CDR2 YYEEEE. The CDR3 here is CASSLWDRGNNYGYTF. CDR3 coding DNA: TGTGCCAGCAGCTTGTGGGACAGGGGAAACAACTATGGCTACACCTTC.

The chain employs TRBV9 and TRBJ1-4; D perhaps matches TRBD1 (5 bases). Germline CDR1 and CDR2: SGDLS and YYNGEE. Between the trimmed V and J ends, which lost 4 bases and 8 bases, there was a span of 9 bases. This CDR3 has 12 amino acids. The CDR3 DNA reads TGTGCCAGCAGCCGCGGGGGGGAAAAACTGTTTTTT. Protein product: CASSRGGEKLFF.

The gene calls are TRBV27 and TRBJ1-4; D is unresolved. Trimming took 6 bases from V and 5 from J, leaving 16 bases between them. From germline, CDR1 is MNHEY and CDR2 SMNVEV (reference sequence). This CDR3 is 15 amino acids long. Here the CDR3 DNA reads TGTGCCAGCAGACTTGAGGGCGGACGGAATGAAAAACTGTTTTTT. Amino acids: CASRLEGGRNEKLFF. Drawing the rest from reference TRBV27 and TRBJ1-4, the complete variable domain is EAQVTQNPRYLITVTGKKLTVTCSQNMNHEYMSWYRQDPGLGLRQIYYSMNVEVTDKGDVPEGYKVSRKEKRNFPLILESPSPNQTSLYFCASRLEGGRNEKLFFGSGTQLSVL.

The chain carries TRBV5-1 and TRBJ1-5; D is perhaps TRBD1 (6 bases). Between the trimmed V and J ends, which lost 4 bases and 0 bases, there was a span of 11 bases. Germline V gene lookup returns CDR1 SGHRS and CDR2 YFSETQ. The CDR3 consists of 15 residues. The CDR3 DNA reads as TGCGCCAGCAGCGTGGCAGGGGATAGCAATCAGCCCCAGCATTTT. It encodes CASSVAGDSNQPQHF.

The V gene is TRBV29-1, the J gene TRBJ2-1; D perhaps matches TRBD1 (6 bases). The germline V and J ends were trimmed by 7 bases and 0 bases, with 10 bases remaining between them. Germline V gene lookup returns CDR1 SQVTM and CDR2 ANQGSEA. The length of the CDR3 is 13 residues. In DNA, the CDR3 is TGCAGCGCAGGGGCTTCCTCCTACAATGAGCAGTTCTTC. Its translation is CSAGASSYNEQFF.

The V call is TRBV7-9, the J call TRBJ1-2, with D unclear. The CDR3 covers 15 residues. Germline V gene lookup returns CDR1 SEHNR and CDR2 FQNEAQ (reference sequence). V was clipped by 3 bases and J by 4 bases, with 15 bases between them. CDR3 in DNA: TGTGCCAGCAGCTTCCCAATCAAAGGCGGCTATGGCTACACCTTC. Protein sequence: CASSFPIKGGYGYTF.

This clone was found a few times. The J gene is TRBJ1-3, the V gene TRBV10-3; 7 positions match TRBD1. Germline V gene data show CDR1 as ENHRY and CDR2 as SYGVKD. J was trimmed by 0 bases and V by 10 bases; bases with no gene match: 6. The CDR3 sequence is 14 residues long. The CDR3 bases are TGTGCCACCGGGACAGACTTCTCTGGAAACACCATATATTTT. Its translation: CATGTDFSGNTIYF.

J is TRBJ2-5 and V is TRBV19; the D gene is possibly TRBD1 (6 bases). CDR1 is LNHDA and CDR2 is SQIVND in the germline V gene (reference sequence). Trimming cost V 5 bases and J 0 bases, with 16 bases left between them. CDR3 size: 16 residues. CDR3 residues: CASSLGMRTDQETQYF. The CDR3 nucleotides are TGTGCCAGTAGTCTCGGTATGAGGACAGACCAAGAGACCCAGTACTTC.

This clone was counted only a few times. V gene TRBV25-1 combines with J gene TRBJ2-3; unclear D gene. Germline CDR1 and CDR2: MGHDK and SYGVNS. The CDR3 sequence is 15 residues long. Between the trimmed V and J ends, which lost 2 bases and 0 bases, there was a span of 9 bases. CDR3 protein: CASSEAGVSTDTQYF. DNA for the CDR3: TGTGCCAGCAGTGAAGCAGGTGTTAGCACAGATACGCAGTATTTT.

The rearrangement joins TRBV5-6 to TRBJ1-1, with D possibly being TRBD1 (5 bases). The CDR3 sequence is 14 residues long. Germline V CDR1 and CDR2: SGHDT, YYEEEE. V was pared by 4 bases and J by 4 bases, with 14 bases between. DNA for the CDR3: TGTGCCAGCAGCGAGCAGGGTAGGAGCACTGAAGCTTTCTTT. It is translated as CASSEQGRSTEAFF. The full variable domain, its missing parts supplied by reference TRBV5-6 and TRBJ1-1, is DAGVTQSPTHLIKTRGQQVTLRCSPKSGHDTVSWYQQALGQGPQFIFQYYEEEERQRGNFPDRFSGHQFPNYSSELNVNALLLGDSALYLCASSEQGRSTEAFFGQGTRLTVV.

This clone is a singleton in its sample. V and J are TRBV7-3 and TRBJ2-5, with D possibly TRBD2 on 6 matching bases. The CDR3 sequence is 14 residues long. The germline gives CDR1 SGHTA, CDR2 FQGTGA. V was shortened by 5 bases and J by 2 bases, with 12 bases between the two germline ends. The DNA of the CDR3 is TGTGCCAGCAGCCCTAGCGACTCTCAAGAGACCCAGTACTTC. This sequence encodes CASSPSDSQETQYF.

The chain is built from TRBV7-9 and TRBJ1-1, with 7 bases matching TRBD1. In germline, CDR1 is SEHNR, CDR2 FQNEAQ (reference sequence). The CDR3 has 14 residues. The junction had 7 bases not matched to a gene; V was cut back by 5 bases and J by 4 bases. As DNA, the CDR3 is TGTGCCAGCAGCCCAACCAGGGGGGCCACTGAAGCTTTCTTT. Its translation is CASSPTRGATEAFF. Combining the CDR3 with reference TRBV7-9 and TRBJ1-1 gives the whole variable domain DTGVSQNPRHKITKRGQNVTFRCDPISEHNRLYWYRQTLGQGPEFLTYFQNEAQLEKSRLLSDRFSAERPKGSFSTLEIQRTEQGDSAMYLCASSPTRGATEAFFGQGTRLTVV.

The J gene is TRBJ2-4, the V gene TRBV2; possible D gene TRBD1, 6 bases. Trimming took 6 bases from V and 6 from J, leaving 18 bases between them. The germline V gene encodes CDR1 SNHLY and CDR2 FYNNEI. The CDR3 loop spans 15 amino acids. The DNA for the CDR3 is TGTGCCAGCAGAGCAGGGGTAGGGTTAGCAAACATTCAGTACTTC. Translation: CASRAGVGLANIQYF.

The J gene is TRBJ2-7, the V gene TRBV5-1; 11 positions match TRBD2. The CDR3 spans 15 residues. The germline CDR1 and CDR2 sequences are SGHRS and YFSETQ. The V and J ends lost 0 bases and 6 bases, in that order; junction bases with no gene match: 5. Here the CDR3 DNA reads TGCGCCAGCAGCTTGGAGGCTAGCGGGAGGCTCGAGCAGTACTTC. It is translated as CASSLEASGRLEQYF.

The chain is built from TRBV5-4 and TRBJ2-7, with TRBD1 as a possible D gene (6 bases). The V end lost 4 bases, the J end lost 0 bases, and 14 bases lay between the germline ends. Germline V CDR1 and CDR2: SGHNT, YYREEE (reference sequence). The CDR3 loop spans 15 amino acids. CDR3 in amino acids: CASSKAGTTSYEQYF. The CDR3 nucleotides read TGTGCCAGCAGCAAGGCCGGGACAACCTCCTACGAGCAGTACTTC. Combining the CDR3 with reference TRBV5-4 and TRBJ2-7 gives the whole variable domain ETGVTQSPTHLIKTRGQQVTLRCSSQSGHNTVSWYQQALGQGPQFIFQYYREEENGRGNFPPRFSGLQFPNYSSELNVNALELDDSALYLCASSKAGTTSYEQYFGPGTRLTVT.

This chain connects TRBV5-1 to TRBJ1-1, with D tentatively TRBD1 (5 bases). With 1 base removed from V and 7 bases from J, the gap between germline ends came to 11 bases. Germline V gene sequence: CDR1 SGHRS, CDR2 YFSETQ. The CDR3 spans 13 residues. CDR3 nucleotides: TGCGCCAGCAGCTTGTGGGGGGAAGGTGAAGCTTTCTTT. Its translation: CASSLWGEGEAFF. Variable domain in full (rest from reference TRBV5-1 and TRBJ1-1): KAGVTQTPRYLIKTRGQQVTLSCSPISGHRSVSWYQQTPGQGLQFLFEYFSETQRNKGNFPGRFSGRQFSNSRSEMNVSTLELGDSALYLCASSLWGEGEAFFGQGTRLTVV.

The V call is TRBV5-6, the J call TRBJ2-7; TRBD1 aligns across 8 bases. With 1 base clipped from V and 4 bases from J, the junction kept 1 base outside the gene matches. This CDR3 is built from 13 residues. Germline V gene data show CDR1 as SGHDT and CDR2 as YYEEEE. The CDR3 loop reads CASSLRDRYEQYF. CDR3 DNA: TGTGCCAGCAGCTTGAGGGACAGGTACGAGCAGTACTTC.

This sequence joins TRBV12-5 and TRBJ2-3, with TRBD1 as a possible D gene (6 bases). This CDR3 spans 15 amino acids. Germline CDR1 LGHNT, CDR2 FRNRAP. Deletions cut 1 base from V and 6 bases from J, with 14 bases between. The CDR3 coding sequence is TGTGCTAGTGGTTTGGGCCGGACAGTATTTGATACGCAGTATTTT. This gives the protein CASGLGRTVFDTQYF.

This clone was picked up a small number of times. CDR3 in DNA: TGTGCCAGCAGCCCCGACAGGGGGCGAGGCACTGAAGCTTTCTTT. Its translation: CASSPDRGRGTEAFF. V is TRBV5-6 and J is TRBJ1-1; TRBD1 matches 10 bases. Germline assignment: CDR1 SGHDT and CDR2 YYEEEE. V was pared by 4 bases and J by 4 bases, with 7 bases of the junction left unmatched. The CDR3 loop spans 15 amino acids.

The CDR3 nucleotides read TGTGCCAGCAGCGGTTTTGGGGCTGGTGAAAAACTGTTTTTT. Its translation is CASSGFGAGEKLFF. The genes are TRBV11-2 and TRBJ1-4, with TRBD1 as a possible D gene (5 bases). CDR1 and CDR2 from the germline V gene are SGHAT and FQNNGV. Between the trimmed V and J ends, which lost 5 bases and 7 bases, there was a span of 14 bases. The CDR3 extends over 14 amino acids.

J is TRBJ1-1 and V is TRBV18; possible D gene TRBD1, 6 bases. The V gene's germline CDR1 is KGHSH and CDR2 LQKENI. The CDR3 is 13 amino acids. V was clipped by 6 bases and J by 3 bases, with 11 bases between them. CDR3 nucleotides: TGTGCCAGCTCGACAGGAGTGGACACTGAAGCTTTCTTT. It translates to CASSTGVDTEAFF.

The chain recombines TRBV6-5 with TRBJ1-2; D is uncertain. This CDR3 is built from 13 residues. The V end lost 2 bases, the J end lost 2 bases, and 6 bases lay between the germline ends. The germline CDR1 and CDR2 sequences are MNHEY and SVGAGI. DNA for the CDR3: TGTGCCAGCAGTTACCCCGGGAACTATGGCTACACCTTC. This translates into CASSYPGNYGYTF.